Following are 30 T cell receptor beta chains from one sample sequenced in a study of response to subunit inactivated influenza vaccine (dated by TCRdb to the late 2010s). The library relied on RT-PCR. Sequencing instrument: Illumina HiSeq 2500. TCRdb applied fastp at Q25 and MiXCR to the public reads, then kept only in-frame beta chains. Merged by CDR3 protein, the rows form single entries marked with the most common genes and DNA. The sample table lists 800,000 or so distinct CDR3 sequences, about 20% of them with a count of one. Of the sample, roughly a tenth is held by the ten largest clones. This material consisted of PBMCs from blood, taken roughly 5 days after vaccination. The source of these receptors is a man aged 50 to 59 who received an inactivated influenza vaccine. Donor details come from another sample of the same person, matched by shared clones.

The chain's CDR3 is CASSTTGTGGLSPLHF. The DNA of the CDR3 is TGTGCCAGCAGCACAACCGGGACAGGGGGCCTATCACCCCTCCACTTT. The rearrangement links TRBV7-2 to TRBJ1-6; TRBD1 matches 12 bases. CDR1 and CDR2 from the germline V gene are SGHTA and FQGNSA. The junction had 9 bases not matched to a gene; V was cut back by 5 bases and J by 10 bases. The CDR3 spans 16 residues.

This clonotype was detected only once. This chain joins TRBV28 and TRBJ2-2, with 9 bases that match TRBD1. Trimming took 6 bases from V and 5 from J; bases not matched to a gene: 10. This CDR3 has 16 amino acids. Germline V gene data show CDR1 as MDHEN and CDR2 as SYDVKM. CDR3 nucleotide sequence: TGTGCCAGCAGGAAACCGGGACAGGGTGTGACCGGGGAGCTGTTTTTT. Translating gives CASRKPGQGVTGELFF.

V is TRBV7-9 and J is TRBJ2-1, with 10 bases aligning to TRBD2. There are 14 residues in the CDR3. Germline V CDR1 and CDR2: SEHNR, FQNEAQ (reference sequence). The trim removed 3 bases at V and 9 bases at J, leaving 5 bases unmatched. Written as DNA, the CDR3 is TGTGCCAGCAGCTTGGGACTAGCGATCGGTGAGCAGTTCTTC. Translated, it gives CASSLGLAIGEQFF. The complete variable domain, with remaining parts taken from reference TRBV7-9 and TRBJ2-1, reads DTGVSQNPRHKITKRGQNVTFRCDPISEHNRLYWYRQTLGQGPEFLTYFQNEAQLEKSRLLSDRFSAERPKGSFSTLEIQRTEQGDSAMYLCASSLGLAIGEQFFGPGTRLTVL.

The CDR3 DNA follows: TGCAGTGCTAGAGATCTCCGGGGACTAGCGGGATCAGCGAGCGGGGAGCAGTACTTC. Translating it yields CSARDLRGLAGSASGEQYF. This rearrangement joins TRBV20-1 to TRBJ2-7; TRBD2 matches at 13 bases. Germline CDR1 and CDR2: DFQATT and SNEGSKA (reference sequence). The CDR3 is made up of 19 amino acids. V lost 0 bases to trimming and J lost 7 bases; unmatched junction nucleotides: 18.

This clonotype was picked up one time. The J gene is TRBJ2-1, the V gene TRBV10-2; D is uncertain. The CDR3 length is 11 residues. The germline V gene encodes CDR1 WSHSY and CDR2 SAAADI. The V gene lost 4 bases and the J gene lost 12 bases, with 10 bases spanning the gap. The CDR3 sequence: CASSADQWQFF. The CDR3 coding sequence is TGCGCCAGCAGTGCGGACCAATGGCAGTTCTTC.

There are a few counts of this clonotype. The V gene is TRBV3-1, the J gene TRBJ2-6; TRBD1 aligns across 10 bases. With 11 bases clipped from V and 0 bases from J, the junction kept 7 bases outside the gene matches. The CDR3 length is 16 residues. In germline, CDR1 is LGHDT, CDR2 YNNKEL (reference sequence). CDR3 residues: CAAATGGNSGANVLTF. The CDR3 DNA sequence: TGTGCCGCGGCGACAGGGGGCAACTCTGGGGCCAACGTCCTGACTTTC.

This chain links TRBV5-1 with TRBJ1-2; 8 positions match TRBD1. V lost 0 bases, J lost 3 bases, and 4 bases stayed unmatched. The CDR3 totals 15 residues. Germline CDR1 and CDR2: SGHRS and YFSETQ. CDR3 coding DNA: TGCGCCAGCAGCTTGGGTACAGGGGGGCACTATGGCTACACCTTC. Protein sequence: CASSLGTGGHYGYTF.

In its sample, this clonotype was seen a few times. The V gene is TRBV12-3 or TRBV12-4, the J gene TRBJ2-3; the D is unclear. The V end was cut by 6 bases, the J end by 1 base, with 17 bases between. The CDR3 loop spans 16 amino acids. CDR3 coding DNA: TGTGCCAGCAGCCCGCGACTCGTTCGGGGCACAGATACGCAGTATTTT. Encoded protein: CASSPRLVRGTDTQYF.

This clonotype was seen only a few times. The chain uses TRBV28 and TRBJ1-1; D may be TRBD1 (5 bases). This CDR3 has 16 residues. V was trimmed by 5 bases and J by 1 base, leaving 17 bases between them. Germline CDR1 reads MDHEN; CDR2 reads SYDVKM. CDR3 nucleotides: TGTGCCAGCAGTAGTTGGGGGTGGCAAGGGAACACTGAAGCTTTCTTT. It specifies CASSSWGWQGNTEAFF.

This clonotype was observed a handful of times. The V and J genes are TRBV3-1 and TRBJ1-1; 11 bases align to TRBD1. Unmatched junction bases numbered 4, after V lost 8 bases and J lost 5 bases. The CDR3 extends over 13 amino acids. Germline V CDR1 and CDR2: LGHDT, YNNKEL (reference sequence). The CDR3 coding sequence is TGTGCCAGCGGGACAGGGGGTGGGACTGAAGCTTTCTTT. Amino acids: CASGTGGGTEAFF.

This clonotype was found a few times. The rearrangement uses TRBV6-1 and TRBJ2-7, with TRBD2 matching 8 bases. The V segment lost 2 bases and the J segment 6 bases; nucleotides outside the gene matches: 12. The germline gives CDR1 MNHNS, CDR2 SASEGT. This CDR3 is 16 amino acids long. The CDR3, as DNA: TGTGCCAGCAGTGAACTTATGACTAGCGCTCTAACCGAGCAGTACTTC. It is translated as CASSELMTSALTEQYF.

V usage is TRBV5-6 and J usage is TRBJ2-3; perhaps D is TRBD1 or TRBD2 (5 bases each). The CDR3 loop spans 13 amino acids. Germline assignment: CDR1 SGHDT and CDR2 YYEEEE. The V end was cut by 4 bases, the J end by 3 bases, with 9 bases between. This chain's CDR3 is CASSMGRTDTQYF. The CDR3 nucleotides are TGTGCCAGCAGCATGGGACGGACAGATACGCAGTATTTT.

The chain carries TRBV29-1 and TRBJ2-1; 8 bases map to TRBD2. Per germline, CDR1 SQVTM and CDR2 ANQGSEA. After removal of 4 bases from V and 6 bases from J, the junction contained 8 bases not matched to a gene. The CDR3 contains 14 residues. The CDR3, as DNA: TGCAGCGTTGCCCGACTAGCGCTAATCAATGAGCAGTTCTTC. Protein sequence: CSVARLALINEQFF.

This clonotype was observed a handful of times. Written as DNA, the CDR3 is TGCAGTGCTAGAGCGGGACTAGCGGGAGGAAGCTCCTACGAGCAGTACTTC. Its translation: CSARAGLAGGSSYEQYF. The chain combines TRBV20-1 with TRBJ2-7, with 15 bases fitting TRBD2. V gave up 1 base and J gave up 0 bases; unmatched junction bases: 4. The CDR3 runs 17 residues. Germline V lookup: CDR1 DFQATT, CDR2 SNEGSKA (reference sequence).

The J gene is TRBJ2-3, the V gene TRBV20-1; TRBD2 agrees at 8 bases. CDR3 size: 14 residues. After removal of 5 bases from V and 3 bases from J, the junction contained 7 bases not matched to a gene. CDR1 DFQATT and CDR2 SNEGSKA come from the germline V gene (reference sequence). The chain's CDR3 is CSAPREGRTDTQYF. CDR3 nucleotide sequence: TGCAGTGCTCCTCGGGAGGGCAGGACAGATACGCAGTATTTT.

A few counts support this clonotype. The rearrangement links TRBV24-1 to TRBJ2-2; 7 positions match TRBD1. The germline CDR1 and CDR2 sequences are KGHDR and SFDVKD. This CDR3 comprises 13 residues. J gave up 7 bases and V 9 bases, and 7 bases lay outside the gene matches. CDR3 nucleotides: TGTGCCACCCGACAGGGAGTTGACGGGGAGCTGTTTTTT. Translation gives CATRQGVDGELFF.

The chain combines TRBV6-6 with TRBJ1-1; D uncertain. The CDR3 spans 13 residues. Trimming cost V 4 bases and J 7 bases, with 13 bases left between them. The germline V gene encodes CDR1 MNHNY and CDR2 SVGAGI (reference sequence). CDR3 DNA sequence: TGTGCCAGCAGTTTTGAACGCACCCATGAAGCTTTCTTT. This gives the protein CASSFERTHEAFF.

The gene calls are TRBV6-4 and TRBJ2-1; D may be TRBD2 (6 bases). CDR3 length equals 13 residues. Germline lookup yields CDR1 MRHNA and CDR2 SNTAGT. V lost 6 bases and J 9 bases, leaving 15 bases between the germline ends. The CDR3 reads CASRGDSMGEQFF. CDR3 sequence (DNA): TGTGCCAGCAGGGGGGACTCTATGGGTGAGCAGTTCTTC.

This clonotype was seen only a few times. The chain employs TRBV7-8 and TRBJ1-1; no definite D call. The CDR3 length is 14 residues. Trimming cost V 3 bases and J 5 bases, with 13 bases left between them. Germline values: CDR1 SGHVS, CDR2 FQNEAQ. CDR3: CASSLVSGFTEAFF. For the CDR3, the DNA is TGTGCCAGCAGCTTGGTGTCGGGCTTTACTGAAGCTTTCTTT.

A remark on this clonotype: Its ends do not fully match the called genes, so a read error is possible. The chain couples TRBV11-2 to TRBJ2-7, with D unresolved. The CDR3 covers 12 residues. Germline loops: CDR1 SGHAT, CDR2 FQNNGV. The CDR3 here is CASSADFYEHYF. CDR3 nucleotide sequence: TGTGCCAGCAGCGCCGACTTCTACGAGCACTACTTC.

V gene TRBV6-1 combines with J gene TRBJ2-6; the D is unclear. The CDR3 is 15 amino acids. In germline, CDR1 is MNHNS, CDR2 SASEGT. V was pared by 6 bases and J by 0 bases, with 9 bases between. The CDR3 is CASRQGHSGANVLTF. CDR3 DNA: TGTGCCAGCAGACAAGGCCACTCTGGGGCCAACGTCCTGACTTTC.

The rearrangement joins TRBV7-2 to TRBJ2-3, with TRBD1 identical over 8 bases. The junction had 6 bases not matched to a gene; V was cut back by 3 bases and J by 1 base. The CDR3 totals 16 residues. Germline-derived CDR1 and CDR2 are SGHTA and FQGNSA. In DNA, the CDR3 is TGTGCCAGCAGCTTCACAGGGGGTGACGGCACAGATACGCAGTATTTT. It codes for CASSFTGGDGTDTQYF.

The CDR3 here is CASSVYRKETQYF. CDR3 sequence (DNA): TGTGCCAGCAGTGTTTACAGAAAAGAGACCCAGTACTTC. The genes are TRBV6-1 and TRBJ2-5; D remains ambiguous. This CDR3 is 13 amino acids long. V shed 4 bases and J shed 3 bases, with 9 bases lying between them. Per germline, CDR1 MNHNS and CDR2 SASEGT.

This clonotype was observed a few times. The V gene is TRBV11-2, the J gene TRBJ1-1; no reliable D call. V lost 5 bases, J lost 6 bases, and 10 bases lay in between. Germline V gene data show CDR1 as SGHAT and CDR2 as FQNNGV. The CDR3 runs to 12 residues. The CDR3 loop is CASSQRHSEAFF. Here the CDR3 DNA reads TGTGCCAGCAGCCAAAGACACTCTGAAGCTTTCTTT.

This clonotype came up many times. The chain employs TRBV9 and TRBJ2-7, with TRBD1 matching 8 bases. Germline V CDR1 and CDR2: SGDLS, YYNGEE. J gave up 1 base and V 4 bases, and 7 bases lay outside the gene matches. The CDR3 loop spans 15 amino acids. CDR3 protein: CASSTGQGNSYEQYF. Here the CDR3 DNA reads TGTGCCAGCAGCACCGGACAGGGAAATTCCTACGAGCAGTACTTC.

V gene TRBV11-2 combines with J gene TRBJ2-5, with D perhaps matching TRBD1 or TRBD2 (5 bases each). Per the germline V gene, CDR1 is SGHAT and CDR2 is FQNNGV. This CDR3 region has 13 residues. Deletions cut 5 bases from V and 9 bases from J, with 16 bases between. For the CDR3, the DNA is TGTGCCAGCAGCCTGGGGGAAAATGGGGCCCAGTACTTC. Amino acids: CASSLGENGAQYF.

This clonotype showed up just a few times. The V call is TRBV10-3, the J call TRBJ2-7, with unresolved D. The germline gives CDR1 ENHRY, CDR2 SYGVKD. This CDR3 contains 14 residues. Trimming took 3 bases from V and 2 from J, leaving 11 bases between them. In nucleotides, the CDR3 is TGTGCCATCAGTGACGGTGGGCAGACCTACGAGCAGTACTTC. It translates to CAISDGGQTYEQYF.

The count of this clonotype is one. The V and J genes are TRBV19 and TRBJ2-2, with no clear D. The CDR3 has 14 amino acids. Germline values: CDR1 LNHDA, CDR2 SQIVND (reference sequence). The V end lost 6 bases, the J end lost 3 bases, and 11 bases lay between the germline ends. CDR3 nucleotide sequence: TGTGCCAGTAGGGCGATTCGAGACACCGGGGAGCTGTTTTTT. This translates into CASRAIRDTGELFF.

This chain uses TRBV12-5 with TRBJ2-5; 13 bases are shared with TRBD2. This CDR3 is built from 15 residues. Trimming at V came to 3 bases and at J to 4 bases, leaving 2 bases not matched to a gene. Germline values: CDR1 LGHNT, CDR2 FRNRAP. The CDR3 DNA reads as TGTGCTAGTGGTTTAGGACTAGCGGGAGCAGAGACCCAGTACTTC. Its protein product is CASGLGLAGAETQYF.

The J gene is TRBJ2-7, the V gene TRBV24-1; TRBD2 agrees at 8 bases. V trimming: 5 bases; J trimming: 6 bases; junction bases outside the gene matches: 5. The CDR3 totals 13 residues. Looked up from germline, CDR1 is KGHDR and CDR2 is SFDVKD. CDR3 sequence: CATSGGLAGEQYF. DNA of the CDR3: TGTGCCACCAGTGGTGGACTAGCCGGCGAGCAGTACTTC.